This TCR beta chain originates from a study of cytomegalovirus exposure and HLA in healthy donors. Study-level points and caveats: The study flagged roughly 160 TCR beta chains as cytomegalovirus-associated. In vitro data verified a few CMV-associated chains as specific for CMV antigens.

J lost 0 bases, V lost 5 bases, and 3 bases had no gene match. There are 16 residues in the CDR3. Looked up from germline, CDR1 is LNHNV and CDR2 is YYDKDF (reference sequence). Libraries were prepared by immunoSEQ multiplex PCR; TCRdb keeps only in-frame clonotypes and omits some of them. The sample has about 130,000 clones, around nine tenths seen once. For this clone: What it recognizes is unknown.

The sequencing input was PBMCs. This chain uses TRBV15 with TRBJ2-7, with 14 bases that match TRBD2. This clonotype was obtained from a man younger than 40 in good health and CMV-seronegative. CDR3 residues: CATSPGLAGASYEQYF. The CDR3 DNA sequence: TGTGCCACCAGCCCGGGACTAGCGGGGGCCTCCTACGAGCAGTACTTC.